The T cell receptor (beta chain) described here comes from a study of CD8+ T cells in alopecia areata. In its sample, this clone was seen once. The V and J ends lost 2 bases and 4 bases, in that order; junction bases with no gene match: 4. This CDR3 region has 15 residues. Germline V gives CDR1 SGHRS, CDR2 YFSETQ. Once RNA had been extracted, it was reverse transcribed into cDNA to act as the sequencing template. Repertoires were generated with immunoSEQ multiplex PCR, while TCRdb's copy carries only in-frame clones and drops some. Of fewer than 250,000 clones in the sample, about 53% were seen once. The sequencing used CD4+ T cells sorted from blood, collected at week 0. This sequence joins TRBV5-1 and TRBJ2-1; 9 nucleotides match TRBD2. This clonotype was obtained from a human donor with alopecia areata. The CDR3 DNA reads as TGCGCCAGCAGCTTAGCTAGCGGGGATTACAATGAGCAGTTCTTC. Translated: CASSLASGDYNEQFF.